What follows are 25 T cell receptor beta chains derived from one specimen sequenced in a study of shared T cell receptors in the human thymus. Clones were read by immunoSEQ multiplex PCR, and TCRdb kept only the in-frame ones, dropping some. The top ten hold 0.013% of the sample, which has roughly 500,000 clones, 70% to 80% seen once. The sample was also reused in another study, on human thymus T cells.

The sample taken for sequencing was thymocytes. These receptors were taken from a boy under two years old with a congenital heart defect.

Worth noting for this clone: One junction end disagrees with the germline gene, perhaps due to a read error. The rearrangement uses TRBV5-7 and TRBJ2-7; tentatively, D is TRBD2 (5 bases). TRBV5-7 is placed among ORFs of uncertain function. The CDR3 runs 9 residues. The CDR3 is CASSRRGPF. CDR3 DNA: TGTGCCAGCAGCCGCCGGGGTCCCTTC.

This clone occurred a few times. This chain connects TRBV20-1 to TRBJ2-7, with D perhaps matching TRBD2 (5 bases). The CDR3 is 11 residues long. Germline V gene data show CDR1 as DFQATT and CDR2 as SNEGSKA (reference sequence). V was trimmed by 5 bases and J by 2 bases, leaving 7 bases between them. CDR3 sequence reads: CSAPGTYEQYF. In DNA form, the CDR3 reads TGCAGTGCTCCGGGAACCTACGAGCAGTACTTC.

V and J are TRBV30 and TRBJ1-1; D not resolved. The V end was cut by 1 base, the J end by 5 bases, with 8 bases between. Germline assignment: CDR1 GTSNPN and CDR2 SVGIG (reference sequence). CDR3 size: 12 residues. CDR3 coding DNA: TGTGCCTGGAGTGGGGCAGTAACTGAAGCTTTCTTT. It codes for CAWSGAVTEAFF.

V and J are TRBV30 and TRBJ1-2; unclear D gene. The CDR3 sequence is 13 residues long. Looked up from germline, CDR1 is GTSNPN and CDR2 is SVGIG (reference sequence). V gave up 0 bases and J gave up 5 bases, with 10 bases separating them. CDR3 amino acids: CAWSVRGRYGYTF. CDR3 DNA sequence: TGTGCCTGGAGTGTGCGAGGGAGATATGGCTACACCTTC.

CDR3 bases: TGTGCCAGCAGGGAGGAAAGCACAGATACGCAGTATTTT. Its protein product is CASREESTDTQYF. The chain is built from TRBV6-4 and TRBJ2-3; tentative D call: TRBD2 (5 bases). CDR3 length: 13 residues. The V and J ends lost 6 bases and 0 bases respectively, with 7 bases between them. The germline gives CDR1 MRHNA, CDR2 SNTAGT.

V is TRBV28 and J is TRBJ2-7, with 8 bases aligning to TRBD2. Germline V gene data show CDR1 as MDHEN and CDR2 as SYDVKM. This CDR3 has 13 amino acids. CDR3 amino acids: CASQSGRREREKV. CDR3 DNA sequence: TGTGCCAGCCAGTCCGGCCGTCGAGAGCGGGAGAAGGTC.

The chain uses TRBV5-6 and TRBJ2-3, with 10 bases that match TRBD2. The CDR3 is 15 amino acids. V trimming: 3 bases; J trimming: 0 bases; junction bases outside the gene matches: 1. Germline V lookup: CDR1 SGHDT, CDR2 YYEEEE. The CDR3 region is CASSSGLASTDTQYF. CDR3 DNA: TGTGCCAGCAGCTCGGGACTAGCGAGCACAGATACGCAGTATTTT. Filled out from reference TRBV5-6 and TRBJ2-3, the complete variable domain reads DAGVTQSPTHLIKTRGQQVTLRCSPKSGHDTVSWYQQALGQGPQFIFQYYEEEERQRGNFPDRFSGHQFPNYSSELNVNALLLGDSALYLCASSSGLASTDTQYFGPGTRLTVL.

The chain recombines TRBV9 with TRBJ2-5, with TRBD2 identical over 11 bases. The CDR3 covers 14 residues. The germline CDR1 and CDR2 sequences are SGDLS and YYNGEE. Losses at the gene ends were 3 bases for V and 3 bases for J; bases not matched to a gene: 1. CDR3 region: CASSGGLAEETQYF. CDR3 DNA sequence: TGTGCCAGCAGCGGGGGACTAGCGGAAGAGACCCAGTACTTC.

The chain uses TRBV4-1 and TRBJ2-1; D is ambiguous. The CDR3 has 19 amino acids. V was clipped by 2 bases and J by 7 bases, with 27 bases between them. CDR1 is MGHRA, CDR2 YSYEKL, per germline. CDR3 amino acids: CASSQTRIGGARAGNEQFF. The CDR3 bases are TGCGCCAGCAGCCAAACCCGGATAGGCGGAGCGAGAGCTGGTAATGAGCAGTTCTTC.

V gene TRBV10-3 combines with J gene TRBJ1-5; a possible D gene is TRBD1 (5 bases). Germline CDR1 and CDR2: ENHRY and SYGVKD. Between the trimmed V and J ends, which lost 2 bases and 0 bases, there was a span of 17 bases. The CDR3 covers 18 residues. In DNA, the CDR3 is TGTGCCATCAGTGAGCCGGGAGTGGGGGGAACTAGCAATCAGCCCCAGCATTTT. Its protein product is CAISEPGVGGTSNQPQHF.

This clone was seen a few times. For the CDR3, the DNA is TGCAGCGTGGGGACAGGGTGGGAAGCTTTCTTT. Its translation is CSVGTGWEAFF. The chain couples TRBV29-1 to TRBJ1-1; TRBD1 matches 9 bases. CDR3 length: 11 amino acids. The germline CDR1 and CDR2 sequences are SQVTM and ANQGSEA. Trimming took 6 bases from V and 8 from J; bases not matched to a gene: 4.

The chain couples TRBV6-6 to TRBJ2-7; TRBD2 matches at 9 bases. The CDR3 is 14 amino acids. Germline loops: CDR1 MNHNY, CDR2 SVGAGI (reference sequence). V gave up 6 bases and J gave up 5 bases; unmatched junction bases: 8. The CDR3 is CASRVAGGPDEQYF. The DNA of the CDR3 is TGTGCCAGCAGGGTCGCGGGAGGGCCGGACGAGCAGTACTTC.

This chain links TRBV4-3 with TRBJ2-1; D unresolved. The CDR3 contains 17 residues. The germline CDR1 and CDR2 sequences are LGHNA and YSLEER. V lost 2 bases and J 0 bases, leaving 14 bases between the germline ends. CDR3 sequence: CASSQFRPRSSYNEQFF. The CDR3 DNA follows: TGCGCCAGCAGCCAATTCAGACCTCGGAGCTCCTACAATGAGCAGTTCTTC.

This rearrangement joins TRBV5-5 to TRBJ2-7; 11 bases are shared with TRBD1. Per germline, CDR1 SGHKS and CDR2 YYEKEE (reference sequence). With 4 bases clipped from V and 1 base from J, the junction kept 13 bases outside the gene matches. This CDR3 comprises 18 residues. CDR3 sequence: CASSGGTGGLAGSYEQYF. CDR3 in DNA: TGTGCCAGCAGCGGCGGGACAGGGGGGCTAGCGGGATCCTACGAGCAGTACTTC.

The CDR3 is CASSLGQLNTEAFF. Here the CDR3 DNA reads TGTGCCAGCAGCTTGGGACAGCTGAACACTGAAGCTTTCTTT. This chain connects TRBV6-5 to TRBJ1-1; 7 nucleotides match TRBD1. The V gene end was trimmed by 6 bases and the J gene end by 0 bases; junction bases not matched to a gene: 4. The CDR3 loop spans 14 amino acids. CDR1 is MNHEY, CDR2 SVGAGI, per germline.

The J gene is TRBJ1-1, the V gene TRBV15, with D maybe TRBD1 (5 bases). Germline-derived CDR1 and CDR2 are LNHNV and YYDKDF (reference sequence). The CDR3 is 15 amino acids. V was clipped by 2 bases and J by 0 bases, with 10 bases between them. The CDR3, as DNA: TGTGCCACCAGCAGACTGACAGACATGAACACTGAAGCTTTCTTT. Protein: CATSRLTDMNTEAFF.

The rearrangement joins TRBV27 to TRBJ2-1; TRBD2 matches at 9 bases. The germline V gene has CDR1 MNHEY and CDR2 SMNVEV (reference sequence). The J segment lost 9 bases and the V segment lost 4 bases, leaving 10 bases of the junction unmatched. The CDR3 covers 15 residues. CDR3 nucleotide sequence: TGTGCCAGCAGTTCCCTAGCGGGACGGCTGGGTGAGCAGTTCTTC. The encoded protein is CASSSLAGRLGEQFF.

The rearrangement joins TRBV19 to TRBJ1-2, with D unresolved. With 3 bases removed from V and 8 bases from J, the gap between germline ends came to 13 bases. The CDR3 runs to 13 residues. The germline V gene encodes CDR1 LNHDA and CDR2 SQIVND (reference sequence). This chain's CDR3 is CASSMGRPAGYTF. The CDR3 DNA is TGTGCCAGTAGTATGGGCCGGCCGGCGGGCTACACCTTC. The full variable domain, rest sourced from reference TRBV19 and TRBJ1-2, is DGGITQSPKYLFRKEGQNVTLSCEQNLNHDAMYWYRQDPGQGLRLIYYSQIVNDFQKGDIAEGYSVSREKKESFPLTVTSAQKNPTAFYLCASSMGRPAGYTFGSGTRLTVV.

The genes are TRBV29-1 and TRBJ2-3; TRBD2 agrees at 7 bases. CDR3 length: 19 amino acids. The V segment lost 3 bases and the J segment 3 bases; nucleotides outside the gene matches: 21. The germline gives CDR1 SQVTM, CDR2 ANQGSEA. In DNA form, the CDR3 reads TGCAGCGTTGAGAGGGAGCGGGAACTCACCGAATACTATACAGATACGCAGTATTTT. Translating it yields CSVERERELTEYYTDTQYF.

This clone was observed a single time. V is TRBV2 and J is TRBJ2-7; 8 bases are shared with TRBD1. CDR1 and CDR2 (germline): SNHLY, FYNNEI. Trimming removed 2 bases from V and 5 bases from J; junction bases left unmatched: 17. The CDR3 runs 18 residues. The CDR3 nucleotides are TGTGCCAGCAGTGAACCCAGGGACAGGTTGGGGGCTTTTGACGAGCAGTACTTC. Translating it yields CASSEPRDRLGAFDEQYF.

This chain joins TRBV7-8 and TRBJ1-3; 8 bases align to TRBD1. V gave up 2 bases and J gave up 5 bases; unmatched junction bases: 11. The CDR3 has 17 residues. CDR1 is SGHVS and CDR2 is FQNEAQ in the germline V gene. For the CDR3, the DNA is TGTGCCAGCAGCTTATCGTCAGGTCAGGGGGCAAGAAACACCATATATTTT. It yields the protein CASSLSSGQGARNTIYF.

J is TRBJ2-7 and V is TRBV4-1; D might be TRBD1 (6 bases). The V end lost 0 bases, the J end lost 1 base, and 10 bases lay between the germline ends. The CDR3 contains 15 residues. Germline V gene sequence: CDR1 MGHRA, CDR2 YSYEKL. CDR3 region: CASSQDHRESYEQYF. The CDR3 DNA follows: TGCGCCAGCAGCCAAGACCACAGGGAATCCTACGAGCAGTACTTC.

The chain carries TRBV30 and TRBJ2-1; D is undetermined. The CDR3 length is 15 residues. Between the trimmed V and J ends, which lost 4 bases and 0 bases, there was a span of 13 bases. Germline loops: CDR1 GTSNPN, CDR2 SVGIG (reference sequence). This CDR3 reads CAWKPRISSYNEQFF. DNA for the CDR3: TGTGCCTGGAAGCCGAGGATTAGCTCCTACAATGAGCAGTTCTTC.

CDR3 amino acids: CASSDNRGPPGNIQYF. Written as DNA, the CDR3 is TGTGCCAGCAGTGATAACAGGGGGCCCCCGGGAAACATTCAGTACTTC. This rearrangement joins TRBV27 to TRBJ2-4; TRBD1 matches 9 bases. V was clipped by 5 bases and J by 6 bases; unmatched bases: 11. The CDR3 consists of 16 residues. Per the germline V gene, CDR1 is MNHEY and CDR2 is SMNVEV (reference sequence).

The chain combines TRBV6-5 with TRBJ2-7; 7 bases are shared with TRBD2. V trimming: 0 bases; J trimming: 6 bases; junction bases outside the gene matches: 8. Germline lookup yields CDR1 MNHEY and CDR2 SVGAGI. The CDR3 extends over 15 amino acids. This CDR3 reads CASSYSSVGGSEQYF. Written as DNA, the CDR3 is TGTGCCAGCAGTTACTCCAGTGTGGGGGGGAGCGAGCAGTACTTC.